This TCR beta chain was recorded in a study of blood T cell repertoires in COVID-19. Assay: immunoSEQ multiplex PCR; the TCRdb copy retains only in-frame clones and omits some. The sample records 150,000 or so clones, 87% being singletons. Trimming took off 4 bases at V and 3 bases at J, with 14 bases between the two ends. The germline V gene encodes CDR1 SGHRS and CDR2 YFSETQ. CDR3 length: 14 residues. Sequenced material: PBMCs or T cells enriched from blood (not recorded which). V usage is TRBV5-1 and J usage is TRBJ2-7, with TRBD2 as a possible D gene (5 bases). The clonotype comes from a woman between 40 and 50 years old who had been exposed to COVID-19. This CDR3 reads CASSPEPGDYEQYF. The CDR3 bases are TGCGCCAGCAGCCCCGAACCCGGGGACTACGAGCAGTACTTC.